These T cell receptor beta chains were read from a single sample in a study of cytomegalovirus exposure and HLA in healthy donors. TCRdb keeps only in-frame clones here, not all; method: immunoSEQ multiplex PCR. The repertoire holds approximately 170,000 clones, with 70% to 75% as singletons. The sample taken for sequencing was PBMCs. Receptor source: a young man in good health and CMV-seropositive. Each CDR3 is given with its conserved first and last residue. A D gene is named only where the DNA matches it firmly. Size is omitted from some rows. Given values are once, few, many or a class for expanded clones.

TRBJ1-1 | TRBV19 | - | TRBD1 | TGTGCCAGTAGTGGACAGGGTCGGACTGAAGCTTTCTTT | CASSGQGRTEAFF
TRBJ2-7 | TRBV5-4 | once | TRBD1 | TGTGCCAGCAGCCTCGGGGACAGGGCCTACGAGCAGTACTTC | CASSLGDRAYEQYF
TRBJ2-3 | TRBV5-4 | - | TRBD2 | TGTGCCAGCAGCTTGGTGGGACTAGCGGGGCCCGATACGCAGTATTTT | CASSLVGLAGPDTQYF
TRBJ1-6 | TRBV2 | - | - | TGTGCCAGCAGGCTCGGGGGGACCAATTCACCCCTCCACTTT | CASRLGGTNSPLHF
TRBJ2-1 | TRBV19 | once | TRBD1 | TGTGCCAGTAGTAGAATACAGGGGTGGGTACAGGGAGAGCAGTTCTTC | CASSRIQGWVQGEQFF
TRBJ2-7 | TRBV11-3 | - | TRBD1 | TGTGCCGCCCGGGACAGAGGGTGGCGAATCCCACGCGAGCAGTACTTC | CAARDRGWRIPREQYF
TRBJ1-4 | TRBV15 | - | - | TGTGCCACCAGCGTAGGGTCCGGGGCAACTAATGAAAAACTGTTTTTT | CATSVGSGATNEKLFF
TRBJ1-4 | TRBV5-5 | - | TRBD1 | TGTGCCAGCAGCTTGAGGACAGGGGGCCCGGGGAGTGAAAAACTGTTTTTT | CASSLRTGGPGSEKLFF
TRBJ1-2 | TRBV7-9 | - | - | TGTGCCAGCAGCTTACAGGTCAGGGCGGATGGTGGCTACACCTTC | CASSLQVRADGGYTF
TRBJ2-7 | TRBV11-2 | - | - | TGTGCCAGCAGCCCTGGACTCGGGCGAGCCACCGAGCAGTACTTC | CASSPGLGRATEQYF
TRBJ1-3 | TRBV11-2 | - | TRBD1 | TGTGCCAGCAGCCCAAGACAGGGAGCTGGAAACACCATATATTTT | CASSPRQGAGNTIYF
TRBJ1-6 | TRBV6-4 | - | - | TGTGCCAGCAGTGACTCGGGACTATATAATTCACCCCTCCACTTT | CASSDSGLYNSPLHF
TRBJ2-5 | TRBV28 | - | TRBD2 | TGTGCCAGCAGTTTCGGGGGGGCTGGGGAGACCCAGTACTTC | CASSFGGAGETQYF
TRBJ1-1 | TRBV7-9 | - | - | TGTGCCAGCATCCCCTTAGAGGGCGGATATGTTGAAGCTTTCTTT | CASIPLEGGYVEAFF
TRBJ2-7 | TRBV29-1 | - | - | TGCAGCGTTGGACACAACTCCTACGAGCAGTACTTC | CSVGHNSYEQYF
TRBJ1-6 | TRBV10-3 | - | - | TGTGCCATCAGTGGTGGGCTACAGGTCAATTCACCCCTCCACTTT | CAISGGLQVNSPLHF
TRBJ1-1 | TRBV19 | few | - | TGTGCCAGTACGGGGGGGGCTGAAGCTTTCTTT | CASTGGAEAFF
TRBJ2-1 | TRBV19 | - | TRBD2 | TGTGCCAGTAGTATTAGCCGGGGGGGGCCTCTCTACAATGAGCAGTTCTTC | CASSISRGGPLYNEQFF
TRBJ2-7 | TRBV10-3 | - | - | TGTGCCATCAGTGACCCGGAGGCCACAGGCGGGGCACCCCACGAGCAGTACTTC | CAISDPEATGGAPHEQYF